The rows below give T cell receptor beta chains drawn from one sample of a study of cytomegalovirus exposure and HLA in healthy donors. The table came from immunoSEQ multiplex PCR; TCRdb's copy has only in-frame clones and leaves some out. The sample has over 150,000 clones; roughly two thirds are singletons. Sequenced material: PBMCs. These receptors all stem from a woman aged 25-40 years in good health and CMV-seronegative. Both conserved end residues are part of each CDR3. D genes are given only for firm matches. Size is stated for part of the rows, as once, few or many counts, or as a class when the clone is expanded.

V	size	J	D	CDR3	DNA
TRBV28	-	TRBJ2-1	-	CASSSSNRGLNEQFF	TGTGCCAGCAGTTCTTCAAACCGAGGCTTGAATGAGCAGTTCTTC
TRBV15	few	TRBJ1-1	-	CATSRDWIAGDTEAFF	TGTGCCACCAGCAGAGATTGGATCGCCGGGGACACTGAAGCTTTCTTT
TRBV11-3	-	TRBJ2-2	-	CASSRVLGQNTGELFF	TGTGCCAGCAGCCGAGTACTGGGACAGAACACCGGGGAGCTGTTTTTT
TRBV18	-	TRBJ2-1	-	CASSPRTTFQTEQFF	TGTGCCAGCTCACCAAGGACTACCTTCCAGACTGAGCAGTTCTTC
TRBV29-1	-	TRBJ2-1	-	CSVEEGGPDNEQFF	TGCAGCGTTGAGGAGGGGGGGCCGGACAATGAGCAGTTCTTC
TRBV4-1	-	TRBJ1-5	-	CASNQDRGSGQPQHF	TGCGCCAGCAACCAAGATCGGGGATCGGGTCAGCCCCAGCATTTT
TRBV5-6	few	TRBJ2-7	-	CASSSSAYEQYF	TGTGCCAGCAGCTCCTCAGCCTACGAGCAGTACTTC
TRBV7-2	-	TRBJ2-7	-	CASSTLQGLYEQYF	TGTGCCAGCAGCACACTCCAGGGCTTATACGAGCAGTACTTC
TRBV15	-	TRBJ1-5	-	CATSTTPGEQPQHF	TGTGCCACCAGCACTACCCCGGGGGAACAGCCCCAGCATTTT
TRBV29-1	few	TRBJ2-1	TRBD2	CSVVILAGGEQFF	TGCAGCGTTGTTATACTAGCGGGAGGGGAGCAGTTCTTC
TRBV28	-	TRBJ1-5	TRBD1	CASSKSQGAGQPQHF	TGTGCCAGCAGTAAATCCCAGGGGGCAGGTCAGCCCCAGCATTTT
TRBV4-3	-	TRBJ2-2	-	CASSSTRSGELFF	TGCGCCAGCAGCTCGACACGCTCCGGGGAGCTGTTTTTT
TRBV5-5	-	TRBJ1-1	-	CASIPSLGRVHLEAFF	TGTGCCAGCATTCCCAGTTTGGGTCGGGTTCACCTAGAAGCTTTCTTT
TRBV30	few	TRBJ2-1	-	CAWSLRGLEQFF	TGTGCCTGGAGTCTTCGGGGACTCGAGCAGTTCTTC
TRBV6-1	-	TRBJ1-5	-	CASRADTYNQPQHF	TGTGCCAGCAGGGCCGACACATACAATCAGCCCCAGCATTTT
TRBV9	-	TRBJ2-3	TRBD2	CASSLGLATDTQYF	TGTGCCAGCAGCCTCGGACTAGCCACAGATACGCAGTATTTT
TRBV27	-	TRBJ2-3	-	CASSFIRTDTQYF	TGTGCCAGCAGTTTTATTCGCACAGATACGCAGTATTTT
TRBV6-6	-	TRBJ2-4	-	CASSYSQGGNIQYF	TGTGCCAGCAGTTACAGCCAGGGTGGAAACATTCAGTACTTC
TRBV27	-	TRBJ1-4	-	CASSPHREGTNEKLFF	TGTGCCAGCAGTCCGCACAGGGAGGGAACTAATGAAAAACTGTTTTTT
TRBV7-3	-	TRBJ2-3	TRBD1	CASSPQSGGGTDTQYF	TGTGCCAGCAGCCCCCAGTCAGGGGGCGGCACAGATACGCAGTATTTT
TRBV7-8	few	TRBJ2-7	TRBD2	CASSSRLAGLYEQYF	TGTGCCAGCAGCTCCAGACTAGCGGGGTTGTACGAGCAGTACTTC
TRBV2	-	TRBJ2-3	TRBD1	CASRIGTGAPTDTQYF	TGTGCCAGCAGAATAGGGACAGGAGCACCCACAGATACGCAGTATTTT
TRBV13	-	TRBJ2-3	-	CASSLGGGPSEDTQYF	TGTGCCAGCAGCTTAGGCGGGGGGCCGTCAGAAGATACGCAGTATTTT
TRBV9	few	TRBJ2-2	-	CASSADITGELFF	TGTGCCAGCAGCGCGGACATCACCGGGGAGCTGTTTTTT
TRBV28	-	TRBJ2-7	-	CASGGYPSSSYEQYF	TGTGCCAGCGGGGGCTACCCCTCTTCGTCCTACGAGCAGTACTTC
TRBV10-3	-	TRBJ1-5	-	CAGGPGGNQPQHF	TGTGCCGGGGGCCCGGGGGGGAATCAGCCCCAGCATTTT
TRBV6-6	-	TRBJ1-2	TRBD1	CASSSKGDRGYGYTF	TGTGCCAGCAGCTCCAAGGGGGACAGGGGTTATGGCTACACCTTC
TRBV4-1	-	TRBJ2-2	TRBD2	CASSQWPPSGGNTGELFF	TGCGCCAGCAGCCAATGGCCCCCTAGCGGGGGGAACACCGGGGAGCTGTTTTTT
TRBV10-3	-	TRBJ2-7	TRBD1	CAIQPTDRGLSYEQYF	TGTGCCATTCAGCCCACTGACAGGGGTTTGTCCTACGAGCAGTACTTC
TRBV5-1	-	TRBJ1-3	TRBD1	CASSSQGGGGSGNTIYF	TGCGCCAGCAGCTCCCAGGGGGGCGGTGGCTCTGGAAACACCATATATTTT
TRBV7-3	-	TRBJ2-1	TRBD2	CASSFGGGDNEQFF	TGTGCCAGCAGCTTCGGCGGGGGGGACAATGAGCAGTTCTTC
TRBV29-1	-	TRBJ2-5	-	CSVVGGGNQETQYF	TGCAGCGTTGTGGGTGGGGGCAACCAAGAGACCCAGTACTTC
TRBV7-2	-	TRBJ2-7	-	CASTSRTSYEQYF	TGTGCCAGCACCTCGCGGACATCTTACGAGCAGTACTTC
TRBV2	-	TRBJ2-2	-	CASREGAANGELFF	TGTGCCAGCAGGGAGGGGGCAGCGAACGGGGAGCTGTTTTTT
TRBV28	-	TRBJ2-3	TRBD2	CASTWKTSGITDTQYF	TGTGCCAGCACCTGGAAGACTAGCGGGATTACAGATACGCAGTATTTT
TRBV4-1	-	TRBJ2-7	-	CASSQDRSFSSGIVYEQYF	TGCGCCAGCAGCCAAGATAGGTCGTTTTCCTCCGGGATTGTCTACGAGCAGTACTTC
TRBV27	-	TRBJ1-6	-	CASRSGLDPMGYNSPLHF	TGTGCCAGCAGGTCAGGGCTAGACCCGATGGGATATAATTCACCCCTCCACTTT
TRBV4-3	-	TRBJ1-1	TRBD1	CASSPDRGSLGDTEAFF	TGCGCCAGCAGCCCGGACAGGGGTTCTCTCGGGGACACTGAAGCTTTCTTT
TRBV30	-	TRBJ2-5	-	CAWSVPRRASSSGSETQYF	TGTGCCTGGAGTGTACCTCGTCGGGCGTCATCGTCGGGATCAGAGACCCAGTACTTC
TRBV27	-	TRBJ1-5	-	CASSLLGSPQHF	TGTGCCAGCAGTTTATTGGGCTCCCCTCAGCATTTT
TRBV4-1	few	TRBJ2-1	TRBD2	CASSQIDMGLAGGNEQFF	TGCGCCAGCAGCCAAATCGACATGGGACTAGCGGGTGGAAATGAGCAGTTCTTC
TRBV18	-	TRBJ2-3	-	CASSPAGGESSMQYF	TGTGCCAGCTCACCGGCTGGGGGCGAGAGTTCGATGCAGTATTTT
TRBV15	-	TRBJ1-4	-	CATSRAQGLVEKLFF	TGTGCCACCAGCAGAGCACAGGGTTTGGTTGAAAAACTGTTTTTT
TRBV7-9	-	TRBJ2-3	TRBD1	CASSYPTGLEGTDTQYF	TGTGCCAGCAGCTACCCGACAGGGTTAGAAGGCACAGATACGCAGTATTTT
TRBV5-4	-	TRBJ2-2	-	CASSLLDGGSTGELFF	TGTGCCAGCAGCCTCTTGGATGGGGGCAGCACCGGGGAGCTGTTTTTT
TRBV11-2	-	TRBJ2-3	TRBD2	CASSRLAGGYTDTQYF	TGTGCCAGCAGCAGACTAGCGGGGGGGTACACAGATACGCAGTATTTT
TRBV4-1	few	TRBJ2-5	-	CASSQSSQETQYF	TGCGCCAGCAGCCAATCCAGTCAAGAGACCCAGTACTTC